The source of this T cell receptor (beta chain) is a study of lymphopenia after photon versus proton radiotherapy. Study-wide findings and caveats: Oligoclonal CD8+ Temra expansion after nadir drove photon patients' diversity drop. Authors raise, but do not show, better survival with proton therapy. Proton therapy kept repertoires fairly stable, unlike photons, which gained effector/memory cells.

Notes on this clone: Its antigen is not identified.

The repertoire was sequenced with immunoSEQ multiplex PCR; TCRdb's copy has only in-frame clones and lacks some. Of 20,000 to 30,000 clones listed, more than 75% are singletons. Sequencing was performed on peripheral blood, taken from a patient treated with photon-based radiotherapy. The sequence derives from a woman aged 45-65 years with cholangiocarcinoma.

The CDR3 nucleotides read TGTGCCAGCGACAGGGGAAACACTGAAGCTTTCTTT. The encoded protein is CASDRGNTEAFF. The rearrangement joins TRBV7-9 to TRBJ1-1; 8 bases are a match to TRBD1. Per the germline V gene, CDR1 is SEHNR and CDR2 is FQNEAQ (reference sequence). The CDR3 runs to 12 residues. V gave up 8 bases and J gave up 2 bases; unmatched junction bases: 1.